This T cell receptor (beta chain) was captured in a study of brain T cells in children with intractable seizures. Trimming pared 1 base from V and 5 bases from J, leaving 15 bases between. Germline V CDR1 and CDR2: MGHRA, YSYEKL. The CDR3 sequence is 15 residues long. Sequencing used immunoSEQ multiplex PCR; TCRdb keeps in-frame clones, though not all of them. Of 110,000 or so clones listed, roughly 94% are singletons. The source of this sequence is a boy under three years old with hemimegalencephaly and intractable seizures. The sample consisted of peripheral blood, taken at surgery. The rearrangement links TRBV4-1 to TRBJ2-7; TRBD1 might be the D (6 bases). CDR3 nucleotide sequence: TGCGCCAGCAGCCAAGGGGCACAGGGTGCCCACGAGCAGTACTTC. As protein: CASSQGAQGAHEQYF.